These 9 T cell receptor beta chains were sequenced from one sample in a study of blood T cell repertoires in COVID-19. Profiling relied on immunoSEQ multiplex PCR, and the TCRdb table lists in-frame clones only, not all of them. The sample consists of approximately 190,000 clones, around 84% of them appearing once. The source material was peripheral blood. Receptor source: a man aged 25-45 years with active or convalescent COVID-19.

The gene calls are TRBV7-6 and TRBJ2-1, with 9 bases matching TRBD2. V dropped 5 bases and J dropped 5; count of bases not matched to a gene: 7. The CDR3 has 15 amino acids. The germline V gene has CDR1 SGHVS and CDR2 FNYEAQ. CDR3 loop: CASSEGGLADNEQFF. DNA of the CDR3: TGTGCCAGCAGCGAAGGGGGACTAGCCGACAATGAGCAGTTCTTC.

The table lists this clone with a count of one. The V call is TRBV15, the J call TRBJ1-2; a possible D gene is TRBD1 (6 bases). V was clipped by 1 base and J by 4 bases, with 19 bases between them. Germline V CDR1 and CDR2: LNHNV, YYDKDF (reference sequence). The CDR3 consists of 17 residues. The CDR3 DNA sequence: TGTGCCACCAGCAGAGGTGATACGGACAGCCACCTCTATGGCTACACCTTC. This sequence encodes CATSRGDTDSHLYGYTF.

The rearrangement links TRBV30 to TRBJ1-3; D unclear. V was trimmed by 4 bases and J by 4 bases, leaving 14 bases between them. Germline values: CDR1 GTSNPN, CDR2 SVGIG (reference sequence). The CDR3 extends over 14 amino acids. The CDR3 nucleotides read TGTGCCTGGATCCCGGGTGAGAGAGGAAACACCATATATTTT. Its translation: CAWIPGERGNTIYF.

The J gene is TRBJ2-7, the V gene TRBV5-1, with no clear D. There are 14 residues in the CDR3. Germline CDR1 SGHRS, CDR2 YFSETQ. V was trimmed by 0 bases and J by 4 bases, leaving 11 bases between them. The DNA of the CDR3 is TGCGCCAGCAGCTTGGAGCCCGCACTGTACGAGCAGTACGTC. As protein: CASSLEPALYEQYV.

This rearrangement joins TRBV30 to TRBJ1-2; 7 positions agree with TRBD1. CDR1 is GTSNPN and CDR2 is SVGIG in the germline V gene (reference sequence). This CDR3 has 11 amino acids. V lost 5 bases and J lost 4; bases outside the gene matches: 1. This CDR3 reads CAWGDSYGYTF. CDR3 DNA sequence: TGTGCCTGGGGGGACAGCTATGGCTACACCTTC.

The J gene is TRBJ1-2, the V gene TRBV19, with 7 bases that match TRBD1. CDR1 and CDR2 (germline): LNHDA, SQIVND (reference sequence). This CDR3 has 18 amino acids. The trim removed 3 bases at V and 5 bases at J, leaving 18 bases unmatched. CDR3 DNA sequence: TGTGCCAGTAGTATTTTGTCTGGACAGGCGGAAATAGGGTATGGCTACACCTTC. Amino acid sequence: CASSILSGQAEIGYGYTF.

For the CDR3, the DNA is TGTGCCAGCAGAACTGGGAGGGCCGGGGAGCTGTTTTTT. Protein product: CASRTGRAGELFF. The chain has TRBV27 and TRBJ2-2; 7 bases are shared with TRBD2. V lost 6 bases, J lost 6 bases, and 4 bases stayed unmatched. CDR3 length: 13 amino acids. Germline loops: CDR1 MNHEY, CDR2 SMNVEV (reference sequence).

The chain links TRBV6-6 to TRBJ2-6; TRBD1 matches 7 bases. Looked up from germline, CDR1 is MNHNY and CDR2 is SVGAGI (reference sequence). Trimming took 5 bases from V and 1 from J; bases not matched to a gene: 11. The CDR3 loop spans 18 amino acids. CDR3: CASSQPGQIISGANVLTF. The DNA of the CDR3 is TGTGCCAGCAGTCAACCGGGACAGATTATTTCTGGGGCCAACGTCCTGACTTTC.

J is TRBJ2-7 and V is TRBV28; 8 bases agree with TRBD2. CDR3 length: 17 amino acids. Germline CDR1 is MDHEN and CDR2 is SYDVKM. J lost 0 bases, V lost 3 bases, and 10 bases had no gene match. The CDR3 sequence: CASSLTLAEFSSYEQYF. CDR3 sequence (DNA): TGTGCCAGCAGTTTGACACTAGCGGAGTTTAGCTCCTACGAGCAGTACTTC.